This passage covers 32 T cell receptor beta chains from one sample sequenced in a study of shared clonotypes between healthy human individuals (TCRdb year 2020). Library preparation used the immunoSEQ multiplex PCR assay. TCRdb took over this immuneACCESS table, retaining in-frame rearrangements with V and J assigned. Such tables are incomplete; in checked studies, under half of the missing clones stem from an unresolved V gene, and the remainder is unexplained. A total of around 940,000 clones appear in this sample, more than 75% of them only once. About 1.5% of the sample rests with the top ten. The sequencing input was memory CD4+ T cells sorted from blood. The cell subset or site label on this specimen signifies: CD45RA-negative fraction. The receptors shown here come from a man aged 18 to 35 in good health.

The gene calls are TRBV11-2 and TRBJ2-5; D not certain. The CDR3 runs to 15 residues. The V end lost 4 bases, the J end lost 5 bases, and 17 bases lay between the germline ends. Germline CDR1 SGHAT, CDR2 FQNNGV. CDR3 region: CASSSSSVVGETQYF. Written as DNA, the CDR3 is TGTGCCAGCAGCTCGTCGTCCGTGGTCGGGGAGACCCAGTACTTC.

The CDR3: CASSEFISSNQPQHF. CDR3 nucleotide sequence: TGTGCCAGCAGTGAATTTATCAGTAGCAATCAGCCCCAGCATTTT. V is TRBV6-1 and J is TRBJ1-5; D is unclear. The V end was cut by 2 bases, the J end by 0 bases, with 8 bases between. Germline CDR1 MNHNS, CDR2 SASEGT. The CDR3 has 15 residues.

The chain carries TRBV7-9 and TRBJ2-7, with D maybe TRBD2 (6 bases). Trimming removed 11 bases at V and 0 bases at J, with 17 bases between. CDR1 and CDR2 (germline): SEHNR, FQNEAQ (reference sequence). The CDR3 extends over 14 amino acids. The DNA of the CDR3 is TGTGCCGGAACCGGGGCGGGAAACTCCTACGAGCAGTACTTC. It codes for CAGTGAGNSYEQYF.

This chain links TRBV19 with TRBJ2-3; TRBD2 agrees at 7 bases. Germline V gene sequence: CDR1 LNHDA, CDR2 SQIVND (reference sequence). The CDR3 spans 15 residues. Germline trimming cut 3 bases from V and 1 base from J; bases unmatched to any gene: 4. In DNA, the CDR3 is TGTGCCAGTAGTATGGGAGGGGTGGGCACAGATACGCAGTATTTT. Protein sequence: CASSMGGVGTDTQYF.

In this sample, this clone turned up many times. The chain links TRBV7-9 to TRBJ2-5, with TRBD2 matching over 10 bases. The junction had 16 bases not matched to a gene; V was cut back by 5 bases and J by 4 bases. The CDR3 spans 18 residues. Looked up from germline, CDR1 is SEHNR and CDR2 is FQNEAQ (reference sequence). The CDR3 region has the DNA TGTGCCAGCAGCCGTATGGGGCTAGCGGGGGTTCGAGGAGAGACCCAGTACTTC. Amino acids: CASSRMGLAGVRGETQYF.

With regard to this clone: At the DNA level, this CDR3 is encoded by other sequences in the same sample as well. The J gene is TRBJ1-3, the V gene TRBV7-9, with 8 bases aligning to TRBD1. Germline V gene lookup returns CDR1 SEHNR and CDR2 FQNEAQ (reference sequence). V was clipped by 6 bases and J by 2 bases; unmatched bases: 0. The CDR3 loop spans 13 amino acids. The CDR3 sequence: CASRQGAGNTIYF. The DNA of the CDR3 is TGTGCCAGCAGACAGGGGGCTGGAAACACCATATATTTT.

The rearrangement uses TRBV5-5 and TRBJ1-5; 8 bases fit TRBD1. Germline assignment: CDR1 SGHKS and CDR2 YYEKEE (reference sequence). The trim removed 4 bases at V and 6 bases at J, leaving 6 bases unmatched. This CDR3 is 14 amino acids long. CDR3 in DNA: TGTGCCAGCAGCCGTCAGGGGGCTGGTCAGCCCCAGCATTTT. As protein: CASSRQGAGQPQHF.

The CDR3 DNA follows: TGTGCCAGTAGTACCCCCCGTTCGAGCGGGTTCCAAGAGACCCAGTACTTC. This encodes CASSTPRSSGFQETQYF. The chain has TRBV19 and TRBJ2-5; TRBD2 might be the D (6 bases). Germline-derived CDR1 and CDR2 are LNHDA and SQIVND (reference sequence). The CDR3 totals 17 residues. Trimming stripped 4 bases from V and 1 base from J, with 19 bases between.

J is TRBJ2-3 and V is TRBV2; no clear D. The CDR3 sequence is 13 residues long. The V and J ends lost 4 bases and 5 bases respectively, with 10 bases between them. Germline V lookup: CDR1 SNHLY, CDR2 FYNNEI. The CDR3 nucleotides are TGTGCCAGCAGTGTTTTATGGGGAGATACGCAGTATTTT. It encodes CASSVLWGDTQYF. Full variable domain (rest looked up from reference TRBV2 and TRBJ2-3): EPEVTQTPSHQVTQMGQEVILRCVPISNHLYFYWYRQILGQKVEFLVSFYNNEISEKSEIFDDQFSVERPDGSNFTLKIRSTKLEDSAMYFCASSVLWGDTQYFGPGTRLTVL.

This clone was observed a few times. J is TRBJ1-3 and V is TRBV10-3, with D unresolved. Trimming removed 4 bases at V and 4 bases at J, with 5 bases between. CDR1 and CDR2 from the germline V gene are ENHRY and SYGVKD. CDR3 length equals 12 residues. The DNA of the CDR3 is TGTGCCATCAGTGTTGTCGGAAACACCATATATTTT. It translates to CAISVVGNTIYF.

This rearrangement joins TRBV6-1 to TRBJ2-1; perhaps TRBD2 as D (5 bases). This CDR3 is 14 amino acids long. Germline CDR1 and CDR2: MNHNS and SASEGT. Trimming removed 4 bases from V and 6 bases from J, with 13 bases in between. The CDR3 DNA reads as TGTGCCAGCAGTGTGGTACTAGGAGGCAATGAGCAGTTCTTC. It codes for CASSVVLGGNEQFF.

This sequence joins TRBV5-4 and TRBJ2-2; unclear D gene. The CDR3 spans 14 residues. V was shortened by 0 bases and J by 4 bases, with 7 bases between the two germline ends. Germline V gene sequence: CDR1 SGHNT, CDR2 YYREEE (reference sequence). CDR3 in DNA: TGTGCCAGCAGCTTGGTACGGAGCACCGGGGAGCTGTTTTTT. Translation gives CASSLVRSTGELFF.

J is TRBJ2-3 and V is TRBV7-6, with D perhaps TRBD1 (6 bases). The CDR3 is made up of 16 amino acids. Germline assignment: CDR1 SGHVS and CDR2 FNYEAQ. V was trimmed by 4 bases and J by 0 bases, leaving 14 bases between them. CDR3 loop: CASSWGVDRSTDTQYF. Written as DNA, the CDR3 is TGTGCCAGCAGCTGGGGAGTGGACAGAAGCACAGATACGCAGTATTTT. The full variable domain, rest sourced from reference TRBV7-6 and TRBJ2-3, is GAGVSQSPRYKVTKRGQDVALRCDPISGHVSLYWYRQALGQGPEFLTYFNYEAQQDKSGLPNDRFSAERPEGSISTLTIQRTEQRDSAMYRCASSWGVDRSTDTQYFGPGTRLTVL.

The CDR3 reads CATRKRGGETQYF. The DNA for the CDR3 is TGTGCCACCCGAAAAAGGGGTGGAGAGACCCAGTACTTC. This sequence joins TRBV27 and TRBJ2-5, with a tentative D call TRBD1 (5 bases). Trimming removed 10 bases at V and 4 bases at J, with 16 bases between. CDR3 size: 13 residues. Germline V lookup: CDR1 MNHEY, CDR2 SMNVEV (reference sequence).

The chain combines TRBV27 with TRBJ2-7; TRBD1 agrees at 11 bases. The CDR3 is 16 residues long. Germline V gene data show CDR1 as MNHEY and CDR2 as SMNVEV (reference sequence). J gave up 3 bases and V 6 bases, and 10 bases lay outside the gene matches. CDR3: CASSMTRTGGFYEQYF. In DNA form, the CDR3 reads TGTGCCAGCAGCATGACGCGGACAGGGGGCTTCTACGAGCAGTACTTC.

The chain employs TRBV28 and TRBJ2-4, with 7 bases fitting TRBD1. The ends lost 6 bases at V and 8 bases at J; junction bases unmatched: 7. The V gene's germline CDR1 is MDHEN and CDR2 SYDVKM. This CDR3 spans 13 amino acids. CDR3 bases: TGTGCCAGCAGAGTAACAGGGGTGGACATTCAGTACTTC. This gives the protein CASRVTGVDIQYF.

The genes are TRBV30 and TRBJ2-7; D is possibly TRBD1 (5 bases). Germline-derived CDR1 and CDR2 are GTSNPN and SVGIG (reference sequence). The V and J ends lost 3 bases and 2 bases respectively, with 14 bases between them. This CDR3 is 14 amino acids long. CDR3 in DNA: TGTGCCTGGAGAACAGGTGCCCAAGCCTACGAGCAGTACTTC. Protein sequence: CAWRTGAQAYEQYF.

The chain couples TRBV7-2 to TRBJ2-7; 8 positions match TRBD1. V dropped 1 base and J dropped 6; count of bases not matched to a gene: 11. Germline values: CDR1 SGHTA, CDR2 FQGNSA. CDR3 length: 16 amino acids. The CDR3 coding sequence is TGTGCCAGCAGCTTAGGAACAGGGGGTGCACAGGTCGAGCAGTACTTC. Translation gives CASSLGTGGAQVEQYF.

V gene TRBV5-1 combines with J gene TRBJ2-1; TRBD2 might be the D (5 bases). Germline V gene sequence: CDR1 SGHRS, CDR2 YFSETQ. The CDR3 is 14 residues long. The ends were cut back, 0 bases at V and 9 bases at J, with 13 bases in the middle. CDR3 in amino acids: CASSLVELAGEQFF. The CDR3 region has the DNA TGCGCCAGCAGCTTGGTAGAGCTAGCAGGTGAGCAGTTCTTC.

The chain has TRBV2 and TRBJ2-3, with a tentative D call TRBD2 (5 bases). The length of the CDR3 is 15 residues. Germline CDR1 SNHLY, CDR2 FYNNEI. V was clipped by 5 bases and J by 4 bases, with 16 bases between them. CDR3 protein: CASSTGWARSDTQYF. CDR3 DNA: TGTGCCAGCAGTACGGGGTGGGCGCGGTCAGATACGCAGTATTTT.

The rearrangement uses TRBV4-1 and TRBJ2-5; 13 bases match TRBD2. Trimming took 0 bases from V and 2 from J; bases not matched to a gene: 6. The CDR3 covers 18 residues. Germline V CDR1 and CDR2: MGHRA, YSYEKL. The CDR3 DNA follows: TGCGCCAGCAGCCAAGATTCCCTGACTAGCGGGGGGCAAGAGACCCAGTACTTC. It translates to CASSQDSLTSGGQETQYF.

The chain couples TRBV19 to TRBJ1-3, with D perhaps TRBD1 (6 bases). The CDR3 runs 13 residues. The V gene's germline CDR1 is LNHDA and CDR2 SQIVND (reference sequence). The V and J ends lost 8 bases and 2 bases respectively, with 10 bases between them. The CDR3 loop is CASHTGTGNTIYF. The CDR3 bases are TGTGCCAGTCACACAGGGACTGGAAACACCATATATTTT.

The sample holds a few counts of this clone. Here the CDR3 reads CASSLGPLGSPLHF. CDR3 nucleotides: TGTGCCAGCAGCCTGGGACCCCTTGGCTCACCCCTCCACTTT. This chain links TRBV28 with TRBJ1-6, with D maybe TRBD1 (5 bases). This CDR3 is 14 amino acids long. Germline lookup yields CDR1 MDHEN and CDR2 SYDVKM. The V and J ends lost 6 bases and 10 bases respectively, with 16 bases between them.

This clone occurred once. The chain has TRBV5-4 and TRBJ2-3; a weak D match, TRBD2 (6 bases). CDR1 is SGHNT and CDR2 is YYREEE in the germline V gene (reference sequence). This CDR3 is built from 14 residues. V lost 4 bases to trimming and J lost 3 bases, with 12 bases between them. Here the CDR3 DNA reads TGTGCCAGCAGCCCATGGGGACTTACAGATACGCAGTATTTT. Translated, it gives CASSPWGLTDTQYF.

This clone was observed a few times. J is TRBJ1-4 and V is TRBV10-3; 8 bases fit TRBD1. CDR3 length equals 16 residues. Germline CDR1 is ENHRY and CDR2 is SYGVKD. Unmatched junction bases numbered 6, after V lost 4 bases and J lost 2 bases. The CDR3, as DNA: TGTGCCATCAGTGGGGACAGGCCGTCGACTAATGAAAAACTGTTTTTT. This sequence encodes CAISGDRPSTNEKLFF.

The CDR3: CASSLDRAKVGPLHF. CDR3 coding DNA: TGTGCCAGCAGCTTAGACAGGGCCAAAGTGGGTCCCCTCCACTTT. The chain recombines TRBV11-2 with TRBJ1-6; TRBD1 might be the D (5 bases). V gave up 0 bases and J gave up 13 bases, with 16 bases separating them. This CDR3 has 15 amino acids. The V gene's germline CDR1 is SGHAT and CDR2 FQNNGV.

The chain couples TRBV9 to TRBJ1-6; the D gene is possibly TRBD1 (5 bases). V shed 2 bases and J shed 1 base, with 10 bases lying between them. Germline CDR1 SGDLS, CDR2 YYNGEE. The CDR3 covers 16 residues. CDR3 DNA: TGTGCCAGCAGCGTTGGGGGTTTTTCCTATAATTCACCCCTCCACTTT. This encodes CASSVGGFSYNSPLHF.

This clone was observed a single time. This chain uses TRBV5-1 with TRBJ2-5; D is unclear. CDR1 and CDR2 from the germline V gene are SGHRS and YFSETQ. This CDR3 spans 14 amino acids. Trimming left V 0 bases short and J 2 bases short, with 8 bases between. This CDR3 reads CASSLDSKQETQYF. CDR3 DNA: TGCGCCAGCAGCTTGGACAGCAAACAAGAGACCCAGTACTTC.

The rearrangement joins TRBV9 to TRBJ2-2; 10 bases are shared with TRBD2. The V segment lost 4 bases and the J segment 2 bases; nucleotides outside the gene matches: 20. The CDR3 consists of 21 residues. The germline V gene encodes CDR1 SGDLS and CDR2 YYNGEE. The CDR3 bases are TGTGCCAGCAGCCCTACAGTAGATAGGCGTCTAGCGGGAGTAAACACCGGGGAGCTGTTTTTT. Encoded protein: CASSPTVDRRLAGVNTGELFF.

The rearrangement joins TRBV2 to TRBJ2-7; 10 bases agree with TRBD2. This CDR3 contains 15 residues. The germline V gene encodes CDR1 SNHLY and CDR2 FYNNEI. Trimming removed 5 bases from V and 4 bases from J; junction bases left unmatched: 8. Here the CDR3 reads CASSQERGGGYEQYF. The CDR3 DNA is TGTGCCAGCAGTCAGGAGCGGGGGGGCGGTTACGAGCAGTACTTC. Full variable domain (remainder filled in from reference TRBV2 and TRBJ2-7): EPEVTQTPSHQVTQMGQEVILRCVPISNHLYFYWYRQILGQKVEFLVSFYNNEISEKSEIFDDQFSVERPDGSNFTLKIRSTKLEDSAMYFCASSQERGGGYEQYFGPGTRLTVT.

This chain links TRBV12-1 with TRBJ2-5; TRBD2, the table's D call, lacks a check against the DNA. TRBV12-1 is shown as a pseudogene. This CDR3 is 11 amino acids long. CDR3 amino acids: CAGRKGETQYF. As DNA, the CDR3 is TGTGCCGGGAGAAAAGGAGAGACCCAGTACTTC.

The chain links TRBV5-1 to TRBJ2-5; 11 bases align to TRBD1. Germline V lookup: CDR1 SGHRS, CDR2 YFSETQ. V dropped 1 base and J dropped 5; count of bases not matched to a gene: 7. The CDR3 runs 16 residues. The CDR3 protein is CASSLLGQGVVETQYF. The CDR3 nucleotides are TGCGCCAGCAGCTTGTTGGGACAGGGGGTCGTGGAGACCCAGTACTTC.